This TCR beta chain is drawn from a study of human T cells and chemical hapten exposure listed by TCRdb under 2021. For context, the study as a whole: For sensitization, 2% DPC in acetone was applied to a 2 cm by 2 cm area of upper inner arm skin. Throughout the roughly 24-week study period, patients were also given weekly therapeutic DPC doses on the scalp. Patch testing on the upper back used Finn chambers containing 0.01% DPC, with scoring done after 6 days according to International Contact Dermatitis Research Group standards. The mostly female patient cohort included alopecia areata with under or over 50% scalp involvement, alopecia totalis and alopecia universalis. Libraries were pooled for sequencing, and per-sample TCR yields varied mainly because of small differences in library volumes within the pool. The study tracked peripheral blood TCR repertoire changes in vivo during primary and secondary sensitization to the hapten diphenylcyclopropenone (DPC) in alopecia patients. Blood was sampled from patients pre-sensitization (week 0) and at 2, 6 and about 24 weeks after DPC sensitization. For TCR sequencing, blood came from 25 to 35 alopecia patients at anywhere from one to four time points (pre-sensitization, 2, 6 and 24 weeks).

Study-wide findings and limitations: All patients had alopecia, a presumed autoimmune disease, so their immune response might differ from that of healthy individuals. Significantly more large CDR3 similarity clusters were formed by expanded TCRs than by pre-sensitization or healthy control sets, consistent with antigen-driven responses. No change with DPC sensitization was found in the number of TCRs above 1 in 1000 frequency, and no evidence of global repertoire structure alterations was found. After repeated subsampling, the strength of the expansion versus patch-test correlation and the threshold at which it became significant changed. Patch test score correlated positively with the number of PT1 expanded TCRs, reaching significance at thresholds 8, 16 and 32 but not at 4.

From the cysteine through the phenylalanine, the CDR3 covers 11 amino acids. The DNA shown is the 33-base CDR3, in frame from base 1. V sheds 3 bases and J sheds 6 bases, leaving 8 bases between their ends. The germline V gene (reference sequence) yields DFQATT for CDR1 and SNEGSKA for CDR2. Libraries were made using RACE. Sequencer: NextSeq 500. Library preparation attached unique molecular identifiers to individual cDNA molecules for quantitative, reproducible TCR counting. From each blood RNA sample, both TCR alpha and TCR beta chains were sequenced. As for the authors' bioinformatics: A median of about 100,000 TCRs per sample was observed, with a range of roughly 23,224 to 700,000. The Decombinator software suite was used to annotate the V, J and CDR3 of the TCR reads. To make PS versus PT1 abundance plots, every sample was subsampled to the same number of TCRs (28,000). Expanded TCRs were defined as absent before sensitization and observed at least eight times at the 2-week time point. TCRdb reanalyzed the raw reads on its own, using fastp at Q25 for trimming and MiXCR for clone calling, and kept in-frame beta chains. Rows are combined by CDR3 protein, so each entry shows the most common genes and DNA. Here the V and J calls rest on TCRdb's processing, not on the authors' analysis. This sample is represented by about 49,000 distinct CDR3 sequences; 9.3% of them were singletons. The ten largest make up roughly 4.1% of the sample.

The time point label here, explained by the study, means: patch test 1, 2 weeks after DPC sensitization. Read against the paper, the sample's treatment or condition label means: therapeutic diphenylcyclopropenone sensitization with weekly scalp DPC. At every patch-test visit, the blood draw took place before the patch test was put on. Eligible patients were aged 18 to 70, diagnosed with alopecia, deemed suitable for DPC therapy, and excluded if pregnant. Total RNA was isolated from unfractionated whole blood collected in Tempus Blood RNA tubes. Details on this clonotype: Its specific antigen is unknown. No per-base quality is available; no much larger clone lies one base away.

Material: whole blood, obtained in connection with sensitization to the hapten diphenylcyclopropenone (DPC). The rearranged segments are TRBV20-1 and TRBJ1-2, with the identity of the D gene unclear. This TCR derives from a woman aged 45-60 years with alopecia areata. Some clones in this sample may be carry-over from other donors' samples. The encoded CDR3 is CSARGIDGYTF. The DNA sequence reads TGCAGTGCTAGGGGGATCGATGGCTACACCTTC.